This record concerns one T cell receptor (beta chain) sequence. No antigen is known for it. The data belong to a study of cytomegalovirus exposure and HLA in healthy donors. Findings and limits, study-wide: Later analysis demonstrated an association between a missense DCLRE1C variant and TCR beta V- and J-gene trimming.

The PCR employed 60 Vbeta primers together with 13 Jbeta primers. Produced via immunoSEQ multiplex PCR; TCRdb's table is partial and in-frame only. The data hold about 160,000 clones, with around 81% observed a single time. CDR3 length: 15 amino acids. Unmatched junction bases numbered 8, after V lost 2 bases and J lost 6 bases. The germline V gene encodes CDR1 SGHVS and CDR2 FQNEAQ. The chain uses TRBV7-8 and TRBJ2-7; 9 bases match TRBD1. The source of this sequence is a woman between 45 and 60 years old in good health and CMV-seronegative. Sample: PBMCs. The CDR3 region is CASSLSRHRGLEQYF. DNA of the CDR3: TGTGCCAGCAGCTTATCGCGTCACAGGGGGCTCGAGCAGTACTTC.